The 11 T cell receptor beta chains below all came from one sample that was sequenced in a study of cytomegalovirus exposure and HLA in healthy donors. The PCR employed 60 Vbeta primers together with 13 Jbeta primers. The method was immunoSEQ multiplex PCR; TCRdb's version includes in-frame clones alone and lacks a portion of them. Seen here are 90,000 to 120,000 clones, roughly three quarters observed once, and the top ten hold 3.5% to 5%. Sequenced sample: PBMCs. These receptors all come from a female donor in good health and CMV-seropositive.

The CDR3 here is CASSLTVKETQYF. The CDR3 DNA reads TGTGCCAGCAGTCTGACTGTTAAAGAGACCCAGTACTTC. This chain links TRBV6-5 with TRBJ2-5; no reliable D call. Trimming took off 5 bases at V and 3 bases at J, with 10 bases between the two ends. This CDR3 has 13 residues. The germline CDR1 and CDR2 sequences are MNHEY and SVGAGI.

The CDR3 loop reads CASSQYLPRNTGELFF. CDR3 in DNA: TGTGCCAGCAGCCAGTACCTCCCCAGAAACACCGGGGAGCTGTTTTTT. The chain joins TRBV14 to TRBJ2-2, with unresolved D. This CDR3 is built from 16 residues. Germline V gene lookup returns CDR1 SGHDN and CDR2 FVKESK. Trimming took 3 bases from V and 2 from J, leaving 13 bases between them.

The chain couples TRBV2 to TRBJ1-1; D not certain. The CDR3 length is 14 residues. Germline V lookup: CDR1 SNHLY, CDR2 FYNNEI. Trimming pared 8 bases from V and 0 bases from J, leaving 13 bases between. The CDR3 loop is CASSGALMNTEAFF. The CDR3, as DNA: TGTGCCAGCTCCGGAGCGCTTATGAACACTGAAGCTTTCTTT.

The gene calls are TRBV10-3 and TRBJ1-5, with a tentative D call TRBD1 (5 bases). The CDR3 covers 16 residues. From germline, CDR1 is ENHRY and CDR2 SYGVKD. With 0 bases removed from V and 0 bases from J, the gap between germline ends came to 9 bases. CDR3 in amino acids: CAISESGGFSNQPQHF. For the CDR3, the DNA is TGTGCCATCAGTGAGTCGGGGGGATTTAGCAATCAGCCCCAGCATTTT.

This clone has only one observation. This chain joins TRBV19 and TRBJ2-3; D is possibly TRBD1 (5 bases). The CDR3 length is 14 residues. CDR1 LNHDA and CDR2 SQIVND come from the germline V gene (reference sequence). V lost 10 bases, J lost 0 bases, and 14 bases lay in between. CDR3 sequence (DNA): TGTGCCACCCGGTCCAGGGCGAGCACAGATACGCAGTATTTT. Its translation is CATRSRASTDTQYF. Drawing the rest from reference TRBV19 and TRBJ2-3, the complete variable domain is DGGITQSPKYLFRKEGQNVTLSCEQNLNHDAMYWYRQDPGQGLRLIYYSQIVNDFQKGDIAEGYSVSREKKESFPLTVTSAQKNPTAFYLCATRSRASTDTQYFGPGTRLTVL.

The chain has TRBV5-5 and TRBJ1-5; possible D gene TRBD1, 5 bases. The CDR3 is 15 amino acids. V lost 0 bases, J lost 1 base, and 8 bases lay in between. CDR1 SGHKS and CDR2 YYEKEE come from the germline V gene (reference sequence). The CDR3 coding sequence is TGTGCCAGCAGCTTGGGGGCAGGGAGCAATCAGCCCCAGCATTTT. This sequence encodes CASSLGAGSNQPQHF.

CDR3 bases: TGCGCCAGCAGGGAACAGGCTGGAAACACCATATATTTT. Protein product: CASREQAGNTIYF. The rearrangement joins TRBV10-2 to TRBJ1-3; D might be TRBD1 (5 bases). V was pared by 6 bases and J by 2 bases, with 8 bases between. Germline CDR1 is WSHSY and CDR2 is SAAADI. The CDR3 is made up of 13 amino acids.

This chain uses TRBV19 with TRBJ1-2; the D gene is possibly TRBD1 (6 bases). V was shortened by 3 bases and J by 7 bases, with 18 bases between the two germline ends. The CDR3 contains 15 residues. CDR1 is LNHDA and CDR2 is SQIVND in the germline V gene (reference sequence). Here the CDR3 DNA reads TGTGCCAGTAGTATGGGACACCAAGTACTAGGTGGCTACACCTTC. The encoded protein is CASSMGHQVLGGYTF.

This CDR3 reads CSVSAGVGTGELFF. The CDR3 DNA is TGCAGCGTTTCAGCGGGAGTGGGAACCGGGGAGCTGTTTTTT. This sequence joins TRBV29-1 and TRBJ2-2; 8 bases match TRBD2. The V segment lost 5 bases and the J segment 5 bases; nucleotides outside the gene matches: 7. Germline CDR1 and CDR2: SQVTM and ANQGSEA. The CDR3 spans 14 residues.

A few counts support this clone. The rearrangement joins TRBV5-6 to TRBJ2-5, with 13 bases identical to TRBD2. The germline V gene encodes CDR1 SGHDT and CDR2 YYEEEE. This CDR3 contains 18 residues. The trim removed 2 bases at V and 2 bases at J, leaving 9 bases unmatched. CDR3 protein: CASSLNGELAGGQETQYF. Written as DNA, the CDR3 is TGTGCCAGCAGCTTAAATGGGGAACTAGCGGGGGGGCAAGAGACCCAGTACTTC.

CDR3 nucleotides: TGTGCCAGCAGCTTCGAGAGCGGGGCCACAGATACGCAGTATTTT. The encoded protein is CASSFESGATDTQYF. This chain uses TRBV5-8 with TRBJ2-3, with 7 positions matching TRBD2. The CDR3 runs to 15 residues. J was trimmed by 2 bases and V by 2 bases; bases with no gene match: 5. The germline V gene has CDR1 SGHTS and CDR2 YDEGEE.